This T cell receptor (beta chain) was captured in a study of blood T cells in healthy people across ages. The use of a sample-barcoded 5' primer and a J-beta primer mix characterized a second PCR of roughly 6 to 11 cycles. TCRdb re-analysed the 5' RACE reads in MiXCR, keeping a single row per CDR3 protein. Found here are about 780,000 distinct CDR3 sequences, under 30% of them singletons; the top ten hold around 3%. Trimming pared 6 bases from V and 0 bases from J, leaving 9 bases between. This CDR3 contains 15 residues. Germline V CDR1 and CDR2: SGHVS, FNYEAQ. The sample also formed part of further work on T cells of mothers and their children.

The J gene is TRBJ2-6, the V gene TRBV7-6; D gene unclear. This receptor was taken from a boy aged 5-17 years in good health. The sequencing input was blood. The chain's CDR3 is CASRRTLSGANVLTF. The CDR3 nucleotides are TGTGCCAGCAGGCGCACCCTCTCTGGGGCCAACGTCCTGACTTTC.